This TCR beta chain was sequenced for a study of PD-1 blockade in classical Hodgkin lymphoma. Points from the study as a whole: Relapsed/refractory patients reportedly had the lowest baseline TCR diversity, below newly diagnosed patients, who were below healthy donors. Complete responders showed a baseline diversity that resembled the diversity of newly diagnosed patients. At C4D1, TCR diversity had climbed significantly for CD4+ cells, though not for CD8+ cells.

Every one of the patients relapsed after autologous stem cell transplantation (brentuximab vedotin exposure was variable). Progressive disease, partial response or complete response was each patient's best response. As regards this clone: Its antigen is currently unknown.

There are 14 residues in the CDR3. Trimming left V 7 bases short and J 6 bases short, with 16 bases between. Per germline, CDR1 MDHEN and CDR2 SYDVKM. Clones were read by immunoSEQ multiplex PCR, and TCRdb kept only the in-frame ones, dropping some. There are just over 35,000 clones in the sample; more than 65% occur only once, and roughly 15% lies in the top ten. The chain is built from TRBV28 and TRBJ1-5; D is unclear. Specimen: peripheral blood mononuclear cells (PBMCs), collected before the second cycle of nivolumab. The origin of this receptor is a human donor with classical Hodgkin lymphoma. CDR3 amino acids: CASTELRGTQPQHF. The CDR3 DNA sequence: TGTGCCAGCACTGAATTACGGGGTACTCAGCCCCAGCATTTT.